One and the same sample provided the 5 T cell receptor beta chains below, sequenced in a study of blood T cells in healthy people across ages. Then a second PCR, running roughly 7 to 11 cycles, was carried out with a sample-barcoded 5' primer and a J-beta primer mix. TCRdb reprocessed the 5' RACE reads with MiXCR, giving one entry per CDR3 protein. The sample consists of hundreds of thousands of distinct CDR3 sequences, 40% to 50% of them appearing once. The specimen was blood. These receptors all come from an elderly man in good health.

This chain links TRBV5-1 with TRBJ2-1; 8 bases align to TRBD1. The CDR3 extends over 15 amino acids. CDR1 and CDR2 from the germline V gene are SGHRS and YFSETQ. The V segment lost 0 bases and the J segment 2 bases; nucleotides outside the gene matches: 1. The CDR3 DNA reads TGCGCCAGCAGCTTGGGGGACAGGACCTACAATGAGCAGTTCTTC. This codes for CASSLGDRTYNEQFF.

This clonotype was counted once. The genes are TRBV6-1 and TRBJ1-1; no firm D call. This CDR3 region has 15 residues. The V end was cut by 5 bases, the J end by 0 bases, with 13 bases between. Germline V CDR1 and CDR2: MNHNS, SASEGT. CDR3 region: CASSHQQRMNTEAFF. The CDR3 DNA follows: TGTGCCAGCAGTCATCAACAGAGGATGAACACTGAAGCTTTCTTT.

There are a few counts of this clonotype. V and J are TRBV5-1 and TRBJ2-1; 7 bases align to TRBD1. V lost 0 bases to trimming and J lost 3 bases; unmatched junction nucleotides: 3. The germline CDR1 and CDR2 sequences are SGHRS and YFSETQ. The CDR3 is made up of 15 amino acids. DNA of the CDR3: TGCGCCAGCAGCTTGGTTGGACAGGACTACAATGAGCAGTTCTTC. It specifies CASSLVGQDYNEQFF.

At least ten counts were recorded for this clonotype. V is TRBV20-1 and J is TRBJ2-1, with D perhaps being TRBD1 or TRBD2 (5 bases each). V lost 1 base, J lost 13 bases, and 17 bases lay in between. The CDR3 length is 13 residues. Germline CDR1 DFQATT, CDR2 SNEGSKA (reference sequence). CDR3 residues: CSARVGPQELQFF. In DNA, the CDR3 is TGCAGTGCTAGAGTGGGACCCCAGGAACTTCAGTTCTTC.

This sequence joins TRBV28 and TRBJ1-1; D is unresolved. V was shortened by 5 bases and J by 6 bases, with 16 bases between the two germline ends. Looked up from germline, CDR1 is MDHEN and CDR2 is SYDVKM. The CDR3 totals 14 residues. The CDR3 here is CASSPPVGRAEAFF. The CDR3 DNA follows: TGTGCCAGCAGTCCGCCCGTCGGTAGGGCTGAAGCTTTCTTT.